The 9 T cell receptor beta chains listed next were all sequenced from one sample in a study of blood T cell repertoires in COVID-19. Libraries were prepared by immunoSEQ multiplex PCR; TCRdb keeps only in-frame clonotypes and omits some of them. The top ten clones hold 6% to 8.5% of a sample with some 210,000 clones, 84% of them seen once. The specimen was peripheral blood. These receptors originate from a woman between 50 and 59 years old with active or convalescent COVID-19.

The chain is built from TRBV19 and TRBJ2-3; 7 bases fit TRBD2. CDR1 is LNHDA and CDR2 is SQIVND in the germline V gene (reference sequence). J was trimmed by 1 base and V by 6 bases; bases with no gene match: 10. This CDR3 is 16 amino acids long. The CDR3 loop reads CASSSGRGRGTDTQYF. CDR3 nucleotides: TGTGCCAGTAGCTCTGGACGCGGGAGAGGCACAGATACGCAGTATTTT. The full variable domain, its missing parts supplied by reference TRBV19 and TRBJ2-3, is DGGITQSPKYLFRKEGQNVTLSCEQNLNHDAMYWYRQDPGQGLRLIYYSQIVNDFQKGDIAEGYSVSREKKESFPLTVTSAQKNPTAFYLCASSSGRGRGTDTQYFGPGTRLTVL.

The chain employs TRBV29-1 and TRBJ1-1; 7 bases agree with TRBD1. Trimming cost V 4 bases and J 5 bases; bases outside gene matches: 19. This CDR3 contains 17 residues. Germline V gives CDR1 SQVTM, CDR2 ANQGSEA. This CDR3 is CSVGKGAAGWARTEAFF. The DNA of the CDR3 is TGCAGCGTTGGCAAGGGGGCCGCGGGATGGGCTCGGACTGAAGCTTTCTTT.

This clone was counted only a few times. The V and J genes are TRBV7-9 and TRBJ2-7; no firm D call. The V end lost 2 bases, the J end lost 5 bases, and 4 bases lay between the germline ends. The CDR3 length is 11 residues. Germline loops: CDR1 SEHNR, CDR2 FQNEAQ (reference sequence). In DNA form, the CDR3 reads TGTGCCAGCAGCTTACAGGACGAGCAGTACTTC. This sequence encodes CASSLQDEQYF.

The chain couples TRBV6-5 to TRBJ2-2; 8 positions match TRBD1. Germline values: CDR1 MNHEY, CDR2 SVGAGI. Trimming took 4 bases from V and 4 from J; bases not matched to a gene: 8. This CDR3 has 16 residues. The CDR3 loop is CASSFLGGTGTGELFF. As DNA, the CDR3 is TGTGCCAGCAGTTTCTTGGGCGGGACAGGCACCGGGGAGCTGTTTTTT.

This chain connects TRBV7-6 to TRBJ2-7, with 13 bases identical to TRBD2. The germline gives CDR1 SGHVS, CDR2 FNYEAQ. This CDR3 contains 13 residues. V lost 5 bases to trimming and J lost 6 bases; unmatched junction nucleotides: 1. CDR3 in DNA: TGTGCCAGCAGCGGACTAGCGGGAGTCGAGCAGTACTTC. Protein sequence: CASSGLAGVEQYF.

This sequence joins TRBV2 and TRBJ2-7; D might be TRBD1 (5 bases). The CDR3 loop spans 12 amino acids. V lost 8 bases to trimming and J lost 0 bases, with 8 bases between them. CDR1 SNHLY and CDR2 FYNNEI come from the germline V gene. The CDR3 nucleotides are TGTGCCAGCCGACAGAGCTCCTACGAGCAGTACGTC. This gives the protein CASRQSSYEQYV.

V is TRBV21-1 and J is TRBJ1-5; TRBD1, the D gene given by the table, was not confirmed from the DNA. TRBV21-1 is shown as a pseudogene. This CDR3 has 16 amino acids. CDR3 coding DNA: TGTGCCAGCAGCAAGGGACACCTCTATAGCAATCAGCCCCAGCATTTT. This codes for CASSKGHLYSNQPQHF.

This clone has a single count. The chain has TRBV5-1 and TRBJ1-4; no firm D call. Germline lookup yields CDR1 SGHRS and CDR2 YFSETQ. V lost 5 bases, J lost 4 bases, and 15 bases lay in between. This CDR3 is 15 amino acids long. The CDR3 is CASRPASSINEKLFF. The CDR3 nucleotides read TGCGCCAGCAGGCCCGCGTCGAGCATTAATGAAAAACTGTTTTTT.

This chain links TRBV6-4 with TRBJ2-3; 8 nucleotides agree with TRBD2. The CDR3 has 15 amino acids. The germline V gene has CDR1 MRHNA and CDR2 SNTAGT. The J segment lost 4 bases and the V segment lost 6 bases, leaving 9 bases of the junction unmatched. The CDR3: CASSPMTSASDTQYF. The CDR3 DNA sequence: TGTGCCAGCAGCCCTATGACTAGCGCCTCAGATACGCAGTATTTT.